The sequence of this TCR beta chain was determined in a study of blood T cells in healthy people across ages. This clonotype was seen a few times. The CDR3 extends over 15 amino acids. With 3 bases removed from V and 0 bases from J, the gap between germline ends came to 9 bases. Germline loops: CDR1 LGHDT, CDR2 YNNKEL (reference sequence). Through a sample-barcoded 5' primer and a J-beta primer mix, a second PCR was run for roughly 7 to 12 cycles. TCRdb analysed the 5' RACE reads with MiXCR anew, one entry per CDR3 protein. The table lists 600,000 to 850,000 distinct CDR3 sequences, 25% of them singletons. This same sample was also taken into another study, of T cells of mothers and their children. That study adds: During the second PCR, the M1S primer introduced sample barcodes along with 2-4 random nucleotides.

The source is a boy younger than 18 in good health. The specimen sequenced was blood. The V and J genes are TRBV3-1 and TRBJ1-3; D is uncertain. The CDR3 DNA follows: TGTGCCAGCAGCCACACAGTCCCCTCTGGAAACACCATATATTTT. Protein: CASSHTVPSGNTIYF.